Detailed here is one T cell receptor (beta chain). This record comes from a study of shared clonotypes between healthy human individuals. Measured with immunoSEQ multiplex PCR; TCRdb has only the in-frame clones, and not every one. The sample records some 1.5 million clones, around 98% being singletons. Germline lookup yields CDR1 KGHSH and CDR2 LQKENI. This CDR3 region has 14 residues. Trimming removed 4 bases at V and 2 bases at J, with 9 bases between. Sequencing input: naive CD4+ T cells sorted from blood. Subset of the sample: CD45RA+ positively selected. The sequence was obtained from a man aged 25 to 40 in good health. This chain links TRBV18 with TRBJ1-5; weak D call: TRBD1 (5 bases). CDR3 DNA sequence: TGTGCCAGCTCACTCGGGGGGGGCAATCAGCCCCAGCATTTT. Translating gives CASSLGGGNQPQHF. Using reference TRBV18 and TRBJ1-5 for the parts outside the CDR3, the full variable domain is NAGVMQNPRHLVRRRGQEARLRCSPMKGHSHVYWYRQLPEEGLKFMVYLQKENIIDESGMPKERFSAEFPKEGPSILRIQQVVRGDSAAYFCASSLGGGNQPQHFGDGTRLSIL.